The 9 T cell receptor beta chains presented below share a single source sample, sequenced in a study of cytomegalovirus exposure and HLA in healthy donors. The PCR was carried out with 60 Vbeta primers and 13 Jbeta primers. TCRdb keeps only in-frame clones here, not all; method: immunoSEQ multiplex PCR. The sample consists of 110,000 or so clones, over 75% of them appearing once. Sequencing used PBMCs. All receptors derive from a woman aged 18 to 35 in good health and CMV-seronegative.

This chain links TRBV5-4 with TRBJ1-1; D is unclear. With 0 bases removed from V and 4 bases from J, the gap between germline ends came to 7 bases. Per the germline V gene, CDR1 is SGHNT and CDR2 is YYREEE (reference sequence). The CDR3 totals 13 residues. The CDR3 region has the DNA TGTGCCAGCAGCTTGGCCTGGGCCACTGAAGCTTTCTTT. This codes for CASSLAWATEAFF.

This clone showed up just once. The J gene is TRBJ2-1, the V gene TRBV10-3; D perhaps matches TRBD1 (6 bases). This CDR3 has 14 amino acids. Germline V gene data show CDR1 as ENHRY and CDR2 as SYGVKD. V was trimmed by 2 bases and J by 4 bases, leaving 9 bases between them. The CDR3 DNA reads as TGTGCCATCAGTGAGATGACAGGATACAATGAGCAGTTCTTC. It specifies CAISEMTGYNEQFF.

CDR3 DNA sequence: TGTGCCAGCAGCCCCGCCCGTCCCTACAGGGATGGCTACACCTTC. It specifies CASSPARPYRDGYTF. This rearrangement joins TRBV13 to TRBJ1-2, with D perhaps TRBD1 (6 bases). The CDR3 covers 15 residues. The germline V gene has CDR1 PRHDT and CDR2 FYEKMQ (reference sequence). V was trimmed by 5 bases and J by 6 bases, leaving 19 bases between them.

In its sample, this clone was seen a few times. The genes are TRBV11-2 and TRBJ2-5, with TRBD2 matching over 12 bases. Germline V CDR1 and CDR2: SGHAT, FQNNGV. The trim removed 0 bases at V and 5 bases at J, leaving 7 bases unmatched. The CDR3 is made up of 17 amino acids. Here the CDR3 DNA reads TGTGCCAGCAGCTTAGATCTTCTAGCGGGGGGGCTTGAGACCCAGTACTTC. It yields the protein CASSLDLLAGGLETQYF.

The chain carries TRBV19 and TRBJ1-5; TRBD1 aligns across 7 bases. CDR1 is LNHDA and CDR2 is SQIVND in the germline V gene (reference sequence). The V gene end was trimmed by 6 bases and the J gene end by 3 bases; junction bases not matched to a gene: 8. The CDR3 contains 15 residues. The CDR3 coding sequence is TGTGCCAGTAGGGTCGGGACAGCTTTCAATCAGCCCCAGCATTTT. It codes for CASRVGTAFNQPQHF.

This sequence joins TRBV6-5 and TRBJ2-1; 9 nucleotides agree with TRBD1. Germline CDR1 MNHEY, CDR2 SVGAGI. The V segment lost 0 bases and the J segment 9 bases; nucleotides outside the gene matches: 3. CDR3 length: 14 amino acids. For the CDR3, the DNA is TGTGCCAGCAGTTACTCAGGACAGGGGCCTGAGCAGTTCTTC. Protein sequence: CASSYSGQGPEQFF.

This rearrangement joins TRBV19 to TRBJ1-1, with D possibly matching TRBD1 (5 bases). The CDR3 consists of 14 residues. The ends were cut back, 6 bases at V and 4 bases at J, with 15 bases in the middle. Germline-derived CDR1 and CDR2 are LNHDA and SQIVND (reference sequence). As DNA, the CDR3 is TGTGCCAGTAGGCCTCAGGGTTCGGGCACTGAAGCTTTCTTT. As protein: CASRPQGSGTEAFF.

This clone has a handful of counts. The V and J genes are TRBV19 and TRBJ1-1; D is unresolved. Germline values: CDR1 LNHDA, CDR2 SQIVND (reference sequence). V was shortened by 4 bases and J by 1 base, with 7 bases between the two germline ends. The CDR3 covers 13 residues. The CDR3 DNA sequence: TGTGCCAGTAGTAGGGCAGCGAACACTGAAGCTTTCTTT. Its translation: CASSRAANTEAFF.

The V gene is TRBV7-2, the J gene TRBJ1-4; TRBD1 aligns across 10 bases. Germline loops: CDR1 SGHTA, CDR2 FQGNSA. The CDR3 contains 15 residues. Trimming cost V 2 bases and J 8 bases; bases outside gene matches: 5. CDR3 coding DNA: TGTGCCAGCAGCTTATTGGGACAGGGGAACGAAAAACTGTTTTTT. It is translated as CASSLLGQGNEKLFF.